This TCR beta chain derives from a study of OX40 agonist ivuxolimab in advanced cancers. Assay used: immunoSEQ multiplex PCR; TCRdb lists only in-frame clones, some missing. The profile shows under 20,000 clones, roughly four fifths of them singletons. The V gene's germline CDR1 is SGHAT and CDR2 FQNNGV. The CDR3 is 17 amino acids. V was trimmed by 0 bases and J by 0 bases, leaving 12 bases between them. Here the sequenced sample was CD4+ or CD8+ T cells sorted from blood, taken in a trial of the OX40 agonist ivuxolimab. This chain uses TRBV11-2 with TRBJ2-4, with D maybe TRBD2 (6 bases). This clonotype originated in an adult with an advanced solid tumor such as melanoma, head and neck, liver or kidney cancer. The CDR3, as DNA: TGTGCCAGCAGCTTAGAACCGGGGGTTCTAGCCAAAAACATTCAGTACTTC. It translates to CASSLEPGVLAKNIQYF.